This T cell receptor beta chain was documented in a study of OX40 agonist ivuxolimab in advanced cancers. Across the whole study: Partial responses were achieved by three patients, of whom one had hepatocellular carcinoma and two had cutaneous melanoma. Study results and caveats: Certain nonresponders additionally had low normalized T-cell clonal expansion. At 0.1 to 3.0 mg/kg and by week 6, CD4+ and CD8+ T cells in the blood had expanded clonally.

For this clone: Its antigen is as yet unknown.

The assay was immunoSEQ multiplex PCR, and TCRdb's table has in-frame clones only and misses some. The data hold about 100,000 clones, with around nine tenths observed a single time. CDR3 length equals 17 residues. J was trimmed by 4 bases and V by 2 bases; bases with no gene match: 12. Germline assignment: CDR1 SGHAT and CDR2 FQNNGV. The input for sequencing was CD4+ or CD8+ T cells sorted from blood, taken in a trial of the OX40 agonist ivuxolimab. This clonotype was sampled from an adult with an advanced solid tumor such as melanoma, head and neck, liver or kidney cancer. The V gene is TRBV11-2, the J gene TRBJ2-3, with 7 bases that match TRBD2. CDR3: CASSLPPTSPNPDTQYF. The CDR3 DNA sequence: TGTGCCAGCAGCTTACCCCCGACTAGCCCTAACCCAGATACGCAGTATTTT.